This T cell receptor beta chain stems from a study of breast tumors, draining lymph nodes, adjacent tissues. This clonotype was recorded many times. Its matching antigen is unknown. Trimming removed 3 bases at V and 2 bases at J, with 12 bases between. The CDR3 spans 14 residues. Germline CDR1 is SGHRS and CDR2 is YFSETQ. TCRdb re-called the multiplex PCR reads with MiXCR, one entry per CDR3 protein. The sample includes tens of thousands of distinct CDR3 sequences, about 21% of them seen just once. Samples came from axillary lymph nodes draining the breast cancer. Study-level points and caveats: Most tumor T cells seemingly derive from lymph node, then expand in tumor. Compared with lymph nodes, tumors were less diverse; compared with nontumor tissue, more.

The chain joins TRBV5-1 to TRBJ2-7; the D gene is possibly TRBD2 (5 bases). Sequencing used axillary lymph node tissue. This receptor was identified in a female donor with breast cancer. Some clones in this sample may be carry-over from other donors' samples. CDR3 in DNA: TGCGCCAGCAGCTACATTGACGGGGCCTACGAGCAGTACTTC. Translation gives CASSYIDGAYEQYF.